These 2 T cell receptor beta chains share one sample of origin, sequenced in a study of identical twins listed by TCRdb under 2016. The library was prepared using 5' RACE. TCRdb records Illumina HiSeq 2000 as the sequencer. The public reads were quality trimmed at Q25 with fastp and then assembled into clones with MiXCR by TCRdb, keeping productive beta chains. For every CDR3 protein sequence, its rows merge into one entry that carries the most common genes and DNA. Across this sample there are 650,000 to 750,000 distinct CDR3 sequences, with 21% seen only once. Of the sample, roughly 4% is held by the ten largest clones. These data were likewise used in another study, on T cells expressing NK-cell markers.

Sequencing was carried out using PBMCs. Receptor source: a woman under 30 in good health.

This chain joins TRBV9 and TRBJ2-2; 8 bases fit TRBD1. CDR1 and CDR2 from the germline V gene are SGDLS and YYNGEE. The CDR3 has 15 amino acids. The ends lost 4 bases at V and 0 bases at J; junction bases unmatched: 2. This CDR3 is CASSTGQANTGELFF. As DNA, the CDR3 is TGTGCCAGCAGCACGGGACAGGCGAACACCGGGGAGCTGTTTTTT.

This clonotype was seen at least ten times. DNA of the CDR3: TGCAGTGCTTGGGACAGGAACACTGAAGCTTTCTTT. This sequence encodes CSAWDRNTEAFF. The chain uses TRBV20-1 and TRBJ1-1; 7 nucleotides align to TRBD1. Unmatched junction bases numbered 1, after V lost 5 bases and J lost 1 base. CDR1 is DFQATT, CDR2 SNEGSKA, per germline (reference sequence). This CDR3 is 12 amino acids long.